These 5 T cell receptor beta chains came from one sample sequenced in a study of OX40 agonist ivuxolimab in advanced cancers. Measured with immunoSEQ multiplex PCR; TCRdb has only the in-frame clones, and not every one. This sample has 55,000 or so clones; 75% to 90% occur once, and the top ten carry about a sixth. Source: CD4+ or CD8+ T cells sorted from blood, taken in a trial of the OX40 agonist ivuxolimab. The receptors here all came from an adult with an advanced solid tumor such as melanoma, head and neck, liver or kidney cancer.

This chain joins TRBV19 and TRBJ1-2; 10 bases are a match to TRBD1. Germline lookup yields CDR1 LNHDA and CDR2 SQIVND (reference sequence). CDR3 length equals 16 residues. With V trimmed by 5 bases and J by 4 bases, 10 bases remained unmatched. The chain's CDR3 is CASSPTGDRGFYGYTF. As DNA, the CDR3 is TGTGCCAGTAGTCCAACCGGGGACAGGGGTTTCTATGGCTACACCTTC.

The chain joins TRBV7-3 to TRBJ1-3; no definite D call. Trimming took 5 bases from V and 0 from J, leaving 11 bases between them. The V gene's germline CDR1 is SGHTA and CDR2 FQGTGA. The CDR3 contains 15 residues. The CDR3 bases are TGTGCCAGCAGCCCTAAGGGCAACTCTGGAAACACCATATATTTT. This encodes CASSPKGNSGNTIYF. The entire variable domain, with the rest obtained from reference TRBV7-3 and TRBJ1-3, is as follows: GAGVSQTPSNKVTEKGKYVELRCDPISGHTALYWYRQSLGQGPEFLIYFQGTGAADDSGLPNDRFFAVRPEGSVSTLKIQRTERGDSAVYLCASSPKGNSGNTIYFGEGSWLTVV.

The chain uses TRBV6-5 and TRBJ2-1, with a possible D match to TRBD1 (7 bases). Germline CDR1 is MNHEY and CDR2 is SVGAGI. The CDR3 sequence is 15 residues long. The V end lost 0 bases, the J end lost 8 bases, and 14 bases lay between the germline ends. The CDR3, as DNA: TGTGCCAGCAGTTACTCGGCAGGGGGAGGCGATGAGCAGTTCTTC. Its translation: CASSYSAGGGDEQFF.

J is TRBJ2-2 and V is TRBV5-6; D is unclear. Germline V gene sequence: CDR1 SGHDT, CDR2 YYEEEE. Trimming shortened V by 1 base and J by 7 bases, and 11 bases separated the two germline ends. This CDR3 has 14 residues. The CDR3, as DNA: TGTGCCAGCAGCTTGTATGGCTGGAGCGGGGAGCTGTTTTTT. Its translation is CASSLYGWSGELFF.

Note on this clone: The final CDR3 position lacks the conserved phenylalanine or tryptophan, pointing to a likely read error. This CDR3 is CASSLGAAVYEQYL. CDR3 sequence (DNA): TGTGCCAGCAGTTTGGGGGCAGCCGTGTACGAGCAGTACCTC. The chain has TRBV28 and TRBJ2-7, with a weak D call TRBD1 (6 bases). V shed 3 bases and J shed 4 bases, with 13 bases lying between them. The CDR3 contains 14 residues. Germline loops: CDR1 MDHEN, CDR2 SYDVKM.